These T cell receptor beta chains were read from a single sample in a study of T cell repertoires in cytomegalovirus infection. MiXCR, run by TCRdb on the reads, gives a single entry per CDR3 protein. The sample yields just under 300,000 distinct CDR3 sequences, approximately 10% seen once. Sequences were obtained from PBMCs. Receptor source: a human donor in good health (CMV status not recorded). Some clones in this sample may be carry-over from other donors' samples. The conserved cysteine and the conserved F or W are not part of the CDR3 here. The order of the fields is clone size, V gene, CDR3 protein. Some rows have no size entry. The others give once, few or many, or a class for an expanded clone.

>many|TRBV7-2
ASSLVGTADNEKLF
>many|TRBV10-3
AISGVGTGNYGYT
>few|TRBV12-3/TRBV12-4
ASSLAGGRLSTGELF
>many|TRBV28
ASTTGQGAWYGYT
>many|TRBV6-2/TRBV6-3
ASTPLGRTTYNEQF
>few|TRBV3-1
ASSTSGGSNQPQH
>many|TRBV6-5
ASSFSPLGFYGYT
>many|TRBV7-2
ASSSSLTYEQY
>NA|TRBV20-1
SAPGRGNEKLF
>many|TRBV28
ASSFWQGYGYT
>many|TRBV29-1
SAAVRLAGGNEQF
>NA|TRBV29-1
SVEWAFPSYNEQF
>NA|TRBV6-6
ASKNRAYGANVLT
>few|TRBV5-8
ASSWEGGQGEILH
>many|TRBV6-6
ASSHRGPYQPQH
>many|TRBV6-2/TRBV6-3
ASKFSDTQY
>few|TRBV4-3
ASSQALSGSYAEAF
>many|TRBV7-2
ASSPRDSNQPQH
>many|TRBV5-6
ASSSNPEARNTIY
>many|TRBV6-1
ASSPTGITGELF
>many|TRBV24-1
ATSDSGRTQETQY
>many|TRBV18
ASSPEVAGSVYNEQF
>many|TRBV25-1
ASSGPPPGANVLT
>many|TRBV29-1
SSARATNTEAF
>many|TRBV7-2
ASSLLWGSPLH
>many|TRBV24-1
ATSDPPGTSNTGELF
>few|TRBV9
ASSSGQTTDTQY
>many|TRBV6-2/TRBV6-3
ASSYPLGPKNTGELF
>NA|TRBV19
ASTGTQRKNIQY
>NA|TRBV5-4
ASGKAGSNTGELF
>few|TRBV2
ASSAQVTGEIYGYT
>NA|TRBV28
ASSSQGNQTQH
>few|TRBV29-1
SAQEQGHTDTQY
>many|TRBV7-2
ASSSERGTANTGELF
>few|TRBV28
ASSLRRGLAGLGGDTQY
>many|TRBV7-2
ASSPPDRGLQPQH
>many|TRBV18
ASSVDGYYGYT
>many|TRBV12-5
ASGLSGGPYNEQF
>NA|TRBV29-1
SVVLRHHQETQY
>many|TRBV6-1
ASTQPKTGMNTEAF
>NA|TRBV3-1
ASSQWIGKYTEAF
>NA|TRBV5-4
ASSPEGFSPLH
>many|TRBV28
ASSSPGQGGETQY
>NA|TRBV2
AIKGLAGGPGYEQY
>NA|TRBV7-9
ASSGQLAPYEQY
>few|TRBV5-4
ASSQMTGLYTEAF